This T cell receptor (beta chain) was retrieved from a study of technical replicates of blood from a few donors. The germline gives CDR1 PRHDT, CDR2 FYEKMQ (reference sequence). V shed 4 bases and J 0 bases; nucleotides not matched to a gene: 11. This CDR3 is 17 amino acids long. The repertoire was sequenced with immunoSEQ multiplex PCR; TCRdb's copy has only in-frame clones and lacks some. The table lists over 55,000 clones, almost 98% of them singletons, with 0.2% to 0.25% in the top ten. The chain uses TRBV13 and TRBJ1-1; 7 bases fit TRBD1. Sequencing input: T cells isolated from PBMCs. The TCR sequence derives from a human donor in good health. The CDR3 coding sequence is TGTGCCAGCAGCTACGGACAGGTTCACGGAATGAACACTGAAGCTTTCTTT. This sequence encodes CASSYGQVHGMNTEAFF.